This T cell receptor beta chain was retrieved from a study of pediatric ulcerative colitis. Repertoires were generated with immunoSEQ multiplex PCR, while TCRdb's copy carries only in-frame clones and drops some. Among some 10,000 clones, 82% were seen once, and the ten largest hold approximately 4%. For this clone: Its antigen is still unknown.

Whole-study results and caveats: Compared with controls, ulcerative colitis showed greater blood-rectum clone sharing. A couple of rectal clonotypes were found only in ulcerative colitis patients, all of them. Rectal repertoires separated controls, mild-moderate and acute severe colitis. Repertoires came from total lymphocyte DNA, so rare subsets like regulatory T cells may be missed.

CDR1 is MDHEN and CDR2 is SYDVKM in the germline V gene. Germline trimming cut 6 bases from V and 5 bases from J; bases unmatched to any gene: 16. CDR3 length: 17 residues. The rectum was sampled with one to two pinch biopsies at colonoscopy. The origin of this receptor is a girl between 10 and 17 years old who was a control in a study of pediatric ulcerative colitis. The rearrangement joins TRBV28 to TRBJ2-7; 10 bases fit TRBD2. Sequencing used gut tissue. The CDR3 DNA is TGTGCCAGCAGCCCCTCAGCGGGAGGGCCAGGACGGCACGAGCAGTACTTC. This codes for CASSPSAGGPGRHEQYF.